Shown below are 26 T cell receptor beta chains from a single sample sequenced in a study of OX40 agonist ivuxolimab in advanced cancers. The assay was immunoSEQ multiplex PCR, and TCRdb's table has in-frame clones only and misses some. Of 65,000 to 75,000 clones listed, 87% are singletons. The sequenced sample was CD4+ or CD8+ T cells sorted from blood, obtained in a trial of the OX40 agonist ivuxolimab. These TCRs come from an adult with an advanced solid tumor such as melanoma, head and neck, liver or kidney cancer.

The rearrangement uses TRBV20-1 and TRBJ1-5; D call uncertain. From germline, CDR1 is DFQATT and CDR2 SNEGSKA (reference sequence). This CDR3 contains 11 residues. In nucleotides, the CDR3 is TGCAGACGTGATAGCAATCAGCCCCAGCATTTT. Its translation: CRRDSNQPQHF.

This clone was found once. The chain joins TRBV19 to TRBJ2-5; 7 nucleotides agree with TRBD2. The germline V gene encodes CDR1 LNHDA and CDR2 SQIVND (reference sequence). V shed 4 bases and J 1 base; nucleotides not matched to a gene: 9. The CDR3 is 16 amino acids. As DNA, the CDR3 is TGTGCCAGTAGTAGAGGGTGGGGCGGGGGCCAAGAGACCCAGTACTTC. It translates to CASSRGWGGGQETQYF.

V gene TRBV7-9 combines with J gene TRBJ2-2; the D is unclear. Trimming took off 6 bases at V and 0 bases at J, with 14 bases between the two ends. CDR1 and CDR2 (germline): SEHNR, FQNEAQ (reference sequence). The CDR3 sequence is 16 residues long. The CDR3 is CASSFVGPTNTGELFF. In nucleotides, the CDR3 is TGTGCCAGCAGTTTTGTCGGGCCAACGAACACCGGGGAGCTGTTTTTT.

J is TRBJ2-1 and V is TRBV7-6; D unclear. The germline gives CDR1 SGHVS, CDR2 FNYEAQ. The CDR3 totals 14 residues. Trimming left V 0 bases short and J 6 bases short, with 9 bases between. The CDR3 spells CASSLALNPNEQFF. The CDR3 DNA reads as TGTGCCAGCAGCTTAGCGCTGAATCCCAATGAGCAGTTCTTC.

The chain links TRBV5-1 to TRBJ2-1; no clear D. The CDR3 covers 14 residues. CDR1 and CDR2 (germline): SGHRS, YFSETQ. The V gene lost 0 bases and the J gene lost 9 bases, with 13 bases spanning the gap. The CDR3 region has the DNA TGCGCCAGCAGCTTGGCGGTGGGGATGGCTGAGCAGTTCTTC. Translated, it gives CASSLAVGMAEQFF.

This chain links TRBV4-3 with TRBJ1-2, with D tentatively TRBD1 (6 bases). Per germline, CDR1 LGHNA and CDR2 YSLEER. V lost 1 base and J 8 bases, leaving 20 bases between the germline ends. This CDR3 spans 16 amino acids. CDR3 coding DNA: TGCGCCAGCAGCCAAGTTTGGGAGAACAGGGTAGTCGGCTACACCTTC. Translated: CASSQVWENRVVGYTF.

In this sample, this clone turned up a few times. This chain links TRBV7-9 with TRBJ2-5; D unresolved. The CDR3 consists of 11 residues. V shed 7 bases and J shed 0 bases, with 3 bases lying between them. The germline gives CDR1 SEHNR, CDR2 FQNEAQ (reference sequence). The CDR3 region has the DNA TGTGCCAGCACCAACCAAGAGACCCAGTACTTC. Protein sequence: CASTNQETQYF.

This clone was detected only a few times. The chain joins TRBV6-1 to TRBJ2-1; TRBD2 matches 9 bases. The CDR3 totals 14 residues. The junction had 8 bases not matched to a gene; V was cut back by 6 bases and J by 8 bases. Per the germline V gene, CDR1 is MNHNS and CDR2 is SASEGT. Here the CDR3 reads CASSRTGGRDEQFF. The CDR3, as DNA: TGTGCCAGCAGCCGAACGGGCGGGAGGGATGAGCAGTTCTTC.

The J gene is TRBJ2-1, the V gene TRBV15, with 8 bases matching TRBD1. CDR3 size: 20 residues. Germline CDR1 LNHNV, CDR2 YYDKDF (reference sequence). J was trimmed by 5 bases and V by 0 bases; bases with no gene match: 18. CDR3 residues: CATSRDRPGGPVSTHNEQFF. DNA of the CDR3: TGTGCCACCAGCAGAGATCGGCCAGGGGGCCCTGTGTCTACCCACAATGAGCAGTTCTTC.

This clone has just a few counts. The chain has TRBV6-5 and TRBJ1-3, with 10 positions matching TRBD1. The germline gives CDR1 MNHEY, CDR2 SVGAGI. The CDR3 length is 15 residues. The J segment lost 4 bases and the V segment lost 5 bases, leaving 5 bases of the junction unmatched. CDR3 sequence (DNA): TGTGCCAGCAGTAGCGACAGGGGGCAGGGAAACACCATATATTTT. Protein product: CASSSDRGQGNTIYF.

As concerns this clone: At one of its ends the junction is not consistent with the germline gene, which may arise from a read error. V gene TRBV6-6 combines with J gene TRBJ2-5; D unresolved. The CDR3 is made up of 14 amino acids. CDR1 and CDR2 from the germline V gene are MNHNY and SVGAGI (reference sequence). CDR3: CASSYTTAQETRYF. The CDR3 DNA reads TGTGCCAGCAGTTACACAACCGCACAAGAGACCCGGTACTTC.

CDR3 sequence (DNA): TGTGCCAGCAGCCAACCGGACAGTATGAACACTGAAGCTTTCTTT. Protein product: CASSQPDSMNTEAFF. V is TRBV7-9 and J is TRBJ1-1; possible D gene TRBD1, 6 bases. In germline, CDR1 is SEHNR, CDR2 FQNEAQ (reference sequence). The CDR3 has 15 residues. Deletions cut 5 bases from V and 0 bases from J, with 13 bases between.

J is TRBJ2-5 and V is TRBV18; D unclear. This CDR3 has 11 residues. Between the trimmed V and J ends, which lost 2 bases and 14 bases, there was a span of 12 bases. CDR1 and CDR2 (germline): KGHSH, LQKENI. The CDR3 coding sequence is TGTGCCAGCTCACCAGGACGAGACCCATACTTC. This gives the protein CASSPGRDPYF.

The chain couples TRBV7-2 to TRBJ2-7, with D possibly TRBD2 on 5 matching bases. CDR3 size: 13 residues. The germline CDR1 and CDR2 sequences are SGHTA and FQGNSA. V shed 5 bases and J shed 2 bases, with 10 bases lying between them. The CDR3 DNA is TGTGCCAGCAGCCTTTTCGGGACCTACGAGCAGTACTTC. This gives the protein CASSLFGTYEQYF.

V and J are TRBV15 and TRBJ2-5; 10 nucleotides agree with TRBD2. With 2 bases clipped from V and 1 base from J, the junction kept 13 bases outside the gene matches. The CDR3 runs 19 residues. Germline V lookup: CDR1 LNHNV, CDR2 YYDKDF (reference sequence). CDR3 region: CATSRFPTRLAGFQETQYF. Here the CDR3 DNA reads TGTGCCACCAGCAGATTCCCTACACGACTAGCGGGTTTCCAAGAGACCCAGTACTTC.

The rearrangement links TRBV18 to TRBJ2-2; D unclear. This CDR3 has 16 residues. The ends were cut back, 0 bases at V and 1 base at J, with 9 bases in the middle. Germline V gene sequence: CDR1 KGHSH, CDR2 LQKENI. This CDR3 reads CASSPPSLMNTGELFF. For the CDR3, the DNA is TGTGCCAGCTCACCACCGTCCCTTATGAACACCGGGGAGCTGTTTTTT.

The chain uses TRBV10-1 and TRBJ1-5; TRBD1 matches at 7 bases. Germline assignment: CDR1 WNHNN and CDR2 SYGVQD (reference sequence). After removal of 6 bases from V and 0 bases from J, the junction contained 8 bases not matched to a gene. The CDR3 extends over 16 amino acids. CDR3 residues: CASREARGSSNQPQHF. Here the CDR3 DNA reads TGCGCCAGCAGAGAAGCCAGGGGGTCTAGCAATCAGCCCCAGCATTTT.

The chain uses TRBV4-1 and TRBJ2-1; TRBD2 agrees at 9 bases. The V gene end was trimmed by 7 bases and the J gene end by 5 bases; junction bases not matched to a gene: 6. Looked up from germline, CDR1 is MGHRA and CDR2 is YSYEKL. The CDR3 extends over 14 amino acids. CDR3: CASTLAGPDNEQFF. The CDR3 DNA reads TGCGCCAGCACCCTAGCGGGACCGGACAATGAGCAGTTCTTC.

This chain connects TRBV19 to TRBJ1-1; 9 bases map to TRBD1. The CDR3 covers 13 residues. CDR1 and CDR2 from the germline V gene are LNHDA and SQIVND (reference sequence). The J segment lost 5 bases and the V segment lost 9 bases, leaving 7 bases of the junction unmatched. CDR3 residues: CASNDRGGTEAFF. CDR3 coding DNA: TGTGCCAGCAACGACAGGGGGGGGACTGAAGCTTTCTTT. Full variable domain (remainder filled in from reference TRBV19 and TRBJ1-1): DGGITQSPKYLFRKEGQNVTLSCEQNLNHDAMYWYRQDPGQGLRLIYYSQIVNDFQKGDIAEGYSVSREKKESFPLTVTSAQKNPTAFYLCASNDRGGTEAFFGQGTRLTVV.

This rearrangement joins TRBV6-1 to TRBJ2-5, with D perhaps matching TRBD2 (5 bases). Germline V CDR1 and CDR2: MNHNS, SASEGT. This CDR3 has 14 residues. Between the trimmed V and J ends, which lost 4 bases and 4 bases, there was a span of 13 bases. CDR3 amino acids: CASSGAGSGETQYF. The CDR3 DNA follows: TGTGCCAGCAGTGGTGCGGGTTCGGGAGAGACCCAGTACTTC.

The table lists this clone with a count of one. The rearrangement links TRBV19 to TRBJ2-2; TRBD2 might be the D (5 bases). V was clipped by 6 bases and J by 5 bases, with 13 bases between them. Germline CDR1 reads LNHDA; CDR2 reads SQIVND (reference sequence). The CDR3 has 14 residues. The CDR3 loop is CASRPGVQTGELFF. The CDR3 region has the DNA TGTGCCAGTAGACCCGGGGTTCAGACCGGGGAGCTGTTTTTT.

The V call is TRBV28, the J call TRBJ2-3; D gene ambiguous. This CDR3 is 13 amino acids long. Trimming removed 3 bases at V and 6 bases at J, with 10 bases between. Germline CDR1 and CDR2: MDHEN and SYDVKM. The CDR3 DNA follows: TGTGCCAGCAGTTTTTTTGTGGGCGATACGCAGTATTTT. This codes for CASSFFVGDTQYF.

J is TRBJ1-1 and V is TRBV19, with a tentative D call TRBD1 (5 bases). From germline, CDR1 is LNHDA and CDR2 SQIVND (reference sequence). The CDR3 is made up of 12 amino acids. Trimming took 1 base from V and 5 from J, leaving 5 bases between them. In DNA, the CDR3 is TGTGCCAGTAGTATAGCAGGGACTGAAGCTTTCTTT. It translates to CASSIAGTEAFF.

V usage is TRBV7-9 and J usage is TRBJ2-7; 7 bases map to TRBD1. CDR1 and CDR2 from the germline V gene are SEHNR and FQNEAQ (reference sequence). CDR3 length: 14 residues. J was trimmed by 5 bases and V by 0 bases; bases with no gene match: 4. DNA of the CDR3: TGTGCCAGCAGCTTAGCGGGGGACAGCCACGAGCAGTACTTC. It codes for CASSLAGDSHEQYF.

The chain recombines TRBV28 with TRBJ2-4, with D possibly TRBD2 on 5 matching bases. This CDR3 contains 15 residues. Germline values: CDR1 MDHEN, CDR2 SYDVKM. V lost 6 bases and J lost 3, with 15 bases in between. CDR3 loop: CASSPSSGVKNIQYF. CDR3 nucleotide sequence: TGTGCCAGCAGCCCGTCATCCGGGGTCAAAAACATTCAGTACTTC.

The chain has TRBV30 and TRBJ1-6; 7 bases are a match to TRBD1. This CDR3 spans 14 amino acids. The germline gives CDR1 GTSNPN, CDR2 SVGIG (reference sequence). V shed 0 bases, J shed 17 bases, and the junction held 13 bases outside the gene matches. CDR3 in DNA: TGTGCCTGGAGTGTTCCTAGAACGGTAGGGGGCGTCCACTTT. It encodes CAWSVPRTVGGVHF.